This T cell receptor (beta chain) was profiled in a study of cytomegalovirus exposure and HLA in healthy donors. About the study: Early released data had approximately 86 million unique TCRs, all coming from HLA-typed donors. Study-wide findings and caveats: An analysis that came later showed most CMV-associated TCR beta chains appearing HLA-restricted. For cytomegalovirus status, the classifier reportedly gave diagnoses with high specificity and sensitivity.

After removal of 6 bases from V and 5 bases from J, the junction contained 16 bases not matched to a gene. The CDR3 runs 18 residues. Per the germline V gene, CDR1 is SNHLY and CDR2 is FYNNEI. In regard to this clone: Its target is unknown.

Researchers ran the PCR with 60 Vbeta and 13 Jbeta primers. The protocol was immunoSEQ multiplex PCR, while the TCRdb copy is restricted to in-frame clones and leaves out a portion. The repertoire holds around 110,000 clones, with 80% to 85% as singletons. Sequencing used PBMCs. The rearrangement joins TRBV2 to TRBJ2-2; 9 positions match TRBD2. The TCR was taken from a woman aged 30 to 39 in good health and CMV-seronegative. The chain's CDR3 is CASSQRRVSGRGTGELFF. The CDR3 DNA sequence: TGTGCCAGCAGCCAACGTAGGGTTAGCGGGAGAGGTACCGGGGAGCTGTTTTTT.